The clone carrying this T cell receptor beta chain has a count of ten or more. No antigen is known for it. Unique molecular identifiers were used to barcode this TCRbeta library. TCRdb recomputed calls from the PCR reads with MiXCR, one row per CDR3 protein. The profile shows 250,000 to 300,000 distinct CDR3 sequences, over 7.5% of them singletons. This entry belongs to a study of T-cell reconstitution after alpha-beta-depleted transplantation in children. Trimming took 0 bases from V and 5 from J; bases not matched to a gene: 10. Germline CDR1 LGHNA, CDR2 YSLEER. CDR3 length: 18 amino acids. Study-level findings and limits: After one year, T-cell counts and TCRbeta diversity mostly came from new T cells. The origin of high day-60 TCRbeta diversity in some patients lay in surviving recipient T cells and thymic progenitors.

The sequencing here drew on peripheral blood, taken 360 days after TCRalphabeta/CD19-depleted stem cell transplant. This TCR came from a female patient aged 2-9 years who had a stem cell transplant for Fanconi anemia, so the T cells may come from the graft donor. The V and J genes are TRBV4-3 and TRBJ2-1, with 10 nucleotides matching TRBD1. The chain's CDR3 is CASSQDSMGTGEDNEQFF. The CDR3 DNA is TGCGCCAGCAGCCAAGATTCGATGGGGACAGGGGAGGACAATGAGCAGTTCTTC.